Listed below are T cell receptor beta chains from one sample, sequenced in a study of blood T cell repertoires in COVID-19. Only in-frame clones appear in the TCRdb table, and some are missing; sequencing was by immunoSEQ multiplex PCR. The profile shows 120,000 to 150,000 clones, over 70% of them singletons. Input material: PBMCs or T cells enriched from blood (not recorded which). Source of these receptors: a man aged 45-65 years in a cohort exposed to, infected with or recovered from COVID-19 (not recorded which). Each CDR3 is given with its conserved first and last residue. D genes are given only for firm matches. Some rows mark clone size as missing; the rest say once, few, many or name a class of expanded clone.

V gene,clone size,J gene,D gene,CDR3 DNA,CDR3 protein
TRBV18,once,TRBJ2-1,TRBD2,TGTGCCAGCTCACCAAACGGCCCTCTAGCGGGGGGTTTCTACAATGAGCAGTTCTTC,CASSPNGPLAGGFYNEQFF
TRBV7-9,-,TRBJ2-2,TRBD1,TGTGCCAGCAGCTGGACAGGGGGCCAGGGTACGAGCGGGGAGCTGTTTTTT,CASSWTGGQGTSGELFF
TRBV6-1,-,TRBJ1-2,-,TGTGCCAGCAGTGAAGCTGGGGGGGCGATAGCTAACTATGGCTACACCTTC,CASSEAGGAIANYGYTF
TRBV10-3,-,TRBJ1-5,TRBD1,TGTGCCATCAGTCCGGGACAGGCTACCAATCAGCCCCAGCATTTT,CAISPGQATNQPQHF
TRBV18,-,TRBJ1-1,-,TGTGCCAGCTCACCATTAAGGGGGATTACTGAAGCTTTCTTT,CASSPLRGITEAFF
TRBV15,once,TRBJ2-5,-,TGTGCCACCAGCAGAGTGATAAGCTCCGAGACCCAGTACTTC,CATSRVISSETQYF
TRBV7-6,-,TRBJ2-7,-,TGTGCCAGCAGCTTGGCGGGTTTGGCCTACGAGCAGTACTTC,CASSLAGLAYEQYF
TRBV5-1,-,TRBJ1-2,-,TGCGCCAGCAGCCCCTTAGCCCAGAACTATGGCTACACCTTC,CASSPLAQNYGYTF
TRBV20-1,-,TRBJ2-7,-,TGCAGTGCCGGAGAGGGCCTCAAGCAGTACTTC,CSAGEGLKQYF
TRBV5-1,once,TRBJ1-2,-,TGCGCCAGCAGCTTGGGCCAGAACTATGGCTACACCTTC,CASSLGQNYGYTF
TRBV28,-,TRBJ2-2,TRBD1,TGTGCCAGCATCGCGACAGGGGAACGGTCGAACACCGGGGAGCTGTTTTTT,CASIATGERSNTGELFF
TRBV19,few,TRBJ1-5,-,TGTGCCAGTAGTGAGGGGGTAACTCAGCCCCAGCATTTT,CASSEGVTQPQHF
TRBV7-9,once,TRBJ1-5,TRBD1,TGTGCCAGCAGGGAGGGACAGGCAATAAATCAGCCCCAGCATTTT,CASREGQAINQPQHF
TRBV12-3/TRBV12-4,few,TRBJ2-7,TRBD1,TGTGCCAGCAGTACCGGGACAGCCTACGAGCAGTACTTC,CASSTGTAYEQYF
TRBV5-5,-,TRBJ2-2,TRBD1,TGTGCCAGCAGATGGACAGGTGACGGGGAGCTGTTTTTT,CASRWTGDGELFF
TRBV5-1,-,TRBJ1-2,TRBD1,TGCGCCAGCAGCGGAGTCCTTGACAGGGCGGCCTATGGCTACACCTTC,CASSGVLDRAAYGYTF
TRBV24-1,few,TRBJ1-5,TRBD1,TGTGCCACCAGTGATATCGGGGACAGGGGGCCTCATCAGCCCCAGCATTTT,CATSDIGDRGPHQPQHF
TRBV5-1,-,TRBJ2-5,TRBD2,TGCGCCAGCAGCATGACTAGCGGGAATTCGGAGACCCAGTACTTC,CASSMTSGNSETQYF
TRBV5-1,once,TRBJ2-1,TRBD2,TGCGCCAGCAGCTTATATCTAGCGGCCTACAATGAGCAGTTCTTC,CASSLYLAAYNEQFF
TRBV6-5,-,TRBJ2-4,-,TGTGCCAGCAGTTCCTTAGGGAGGTCAGACATTCAGTACTTC,CASSSLGRSDIQYF
TRBV3-1/TRBV3-2,few,TRBJ1-6,-,TGTGCCAGCAGCCAGGGGCAGAATAATTCACCCCTCCACTTT,CASSQGQNNSPLHF
TRBV10-1,-,TRBJ2-3,-,TGCGCCAGCAGTGCGGACATTAAGCCAGATACGCAGTATTTT,CASSADIKPDTQYF
TRBV7-9,once,TRBJ2-7,TRBD2,TGTGCCAGCAGCCCGAAAACTAGCGGGGTCTCCTACGAGCAGTACTTC,CASSPKTSGVSYEQYF
TRBV7-9,-,TRBJ2-7,-,TGTGCCAGCAGCTGGATAACAGGGCACGAGCAGTACTTC,CASSWITGHEQYF
TRBV6-6,-,TRBJ2-7,TRBD1,TGTGCCAGCAGTCACACACAGGGGCCTTACGAGCAGTACTTC,CASSHTQGPYEQYF
TRBV27,-,TRBJ2-3,TRBD1,TGTGCCAGCATACCAACCGGGACAGGGTACAATACGCAGTATTTT,CASIPTGTGYNTQYF
TRBV19,-,TRBJ2-1,-,TGTGCCAGTAGTCCCCCCCCTTTTAATGAGCAGTTCTTC,CASSPPPFNEQFF
TRBV6-2/TRBV6-3,-,TRBJ2-7,-,TGTGCCAGCAGTTACTGGTCCGGGGACGAGCAGTACTTC,CASSYWSGDEQYF
TRBV20-1,-,TRBJ2-7,-,TGCAGCAAGGGAGCCGCCGGCGAGCAGTACTTC,CSKGAAGEQYF
TRBV7-2,-,TRBJ1-3,TRBD1,TGTGCCAGCAGCCCTCACAGGGGCAGTGGAAACACCATATATTTT,CASSPHRGSGNTIYF
TRBV28,-,TRBJ2-1,TRBD2,TGTGCCAGCAGTTTACACGGACTAGCGAAGTACAATGAGCAGTTCTTC,CASSLHGLAKYNEQFF
TRBV28,-,TRBJ2-7,TRBD1,TGTGCCAGCAGTGGACAGGGGTTGGGCCCTTACTTC,CASSGQGLGPYF